This T cell receptor beta chain was documented in a study of Ad26.COV2.S vaccination and SARS-CoV-2 variants. Looking at the study overall: Each vaccinee took Ad26.COV2.S intramuscularly, once or twice 56 days apart.

Study observations and caveats: It was found that vaccine and placebo recipients had similar non-spike TCR breadth.

V was cut by 7 bases and J by 0 bases, with 15 bases left in between. The germline V gene encodes CDR1 MNHEY and CDR2 SVGAGI. The CDR3 runs 15 residues. Remarks on this clone: Its antigen remains unknown.

Clones were sequenced by immunoSEQ multiplex PCR, and TCRdb holds only the in-frame ones, with some missing. The repertoire holds 350,000 to 450,000 clones, about nine tenths seen once, with about 3% in the top ten. Treatment of the sample: some 20 received Ad26.COV2.S at low or high dose, single or two shots; several received placebo; per-sample allocation not given. Specimen acquisition occurred on day 63 following the initial vaccine or placebo injection. An adult of 18-55 years in Boston served as donor. This sequence joins TRBV6-5 and TRBJ1-1, with D tentatively TRBD1 (5 bases). This receptor was identified in a person aged 18-60 years who received the Ad26.COV2.S COVID-19 vaccine or a placebo. The sequencing used peripheral blood, collected in a trial of Ad26.COV2.S vaccine versus placebo. CDR3 in amino acids: CASIGTLGMNTEAFF. DNA for the CDR3: TGTGCCAGCATAGGGACGCTTGGGATGAACACTGAAGCTTTCTTT.